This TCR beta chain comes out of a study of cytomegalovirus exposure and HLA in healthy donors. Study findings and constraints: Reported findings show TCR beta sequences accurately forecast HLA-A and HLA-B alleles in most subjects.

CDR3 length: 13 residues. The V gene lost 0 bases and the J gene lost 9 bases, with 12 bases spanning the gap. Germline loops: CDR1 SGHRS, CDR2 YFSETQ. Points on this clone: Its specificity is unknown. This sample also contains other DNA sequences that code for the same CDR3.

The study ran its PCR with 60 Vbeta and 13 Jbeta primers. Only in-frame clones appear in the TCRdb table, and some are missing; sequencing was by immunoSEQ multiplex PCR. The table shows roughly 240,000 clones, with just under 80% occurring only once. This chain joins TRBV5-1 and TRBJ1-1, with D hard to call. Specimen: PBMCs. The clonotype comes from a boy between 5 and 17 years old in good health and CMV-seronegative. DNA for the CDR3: TGCGCCAGCAGCTTGGGGCGGTGGAGGAAAGCTTTCTTT. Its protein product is CASSLGRWRKAFF.